This T cell receptor beta chain was captured in a study of blood T cells in healthy people across ages. Study-wide results and caveats: Changes in expanded clonotypes were possibly confounded, as the CMV status of donors was unknown.

This clonotype was counted once. Its antigen is not known. Looked up from germline, CDR1 is SGHTA and CDR2 is FQGNSA. With 3 bases removed from V and 3 bases from J, the gap between germline ends came to 12 bases. The CDR3 sequence is 14 residues long. Then a second PCR, running about 6 to 11 cycles, was carried out with a sample-barcoded 5' primer and a J-beta primer mix. TCRdb recomputed calls from the 5' RACE reads with MiXCR, one row per CDR3 protein. The table includes 800,000 to 1,000,000 distinct CDR3 sequences, 48% detected once. The sample was blood. The sequence was obtained from a man between 25 and 39 years old in good health. The chain joins TRBV7-2 to TRBJ2-7; D is unclear. CDR3 coding DNA: TGTGCCAGCAGCTTTTCCGCTCAATTCTACGAGCAGTACTTC. Amino acid sequence: CASSFSAQFYEQYF. Supplemented by reference TRBV7-2 and TRBJ2-7, the full variable domain reads GAGVSQSPSNKVTEKGKDVELRCDPISGHTALYWYRQSLGQGLEFLIYFQGNSAPDKSGLPSDRFSAERTGGSVSTLTIQRTQQEDSAVYLCASSFSAQFYEQYFGPGTRLTVT.